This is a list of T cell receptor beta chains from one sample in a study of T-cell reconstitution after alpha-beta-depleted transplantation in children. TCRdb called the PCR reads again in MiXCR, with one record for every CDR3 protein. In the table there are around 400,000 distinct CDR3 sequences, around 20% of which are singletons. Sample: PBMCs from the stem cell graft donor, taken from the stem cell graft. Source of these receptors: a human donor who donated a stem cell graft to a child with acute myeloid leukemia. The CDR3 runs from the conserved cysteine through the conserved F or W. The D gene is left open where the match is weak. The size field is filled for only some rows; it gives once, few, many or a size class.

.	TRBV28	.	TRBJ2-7	CATSDSQSYEQYF	TGTGCCACCTCGGACAGTCAATCCTACGAGCAGTACTTC
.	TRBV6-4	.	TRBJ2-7	CASSDSKVNSYEQYF	TGTGCCAGCAGTGACTCGAAGGTAAACTCCTACGAGCAGTACTTC
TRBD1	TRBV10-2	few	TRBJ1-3	CASSRTGGNSGNTIYF	TGCGCCAGCTCGCGGACAGGGGGAAACTCTGGAAACACCATATATTTT
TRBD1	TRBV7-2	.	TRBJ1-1	CASSLDGTGDTEAFF	TGTGCCAGCAGCTTAGACGGGACAGGGGACACTGAAGCTTTCTTT
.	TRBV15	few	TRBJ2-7	CATSSASRRSYEQYF	TGTGCCACCAGCTCGGCTAGTCGGCGGAGTTACGAGCAGTACTTC
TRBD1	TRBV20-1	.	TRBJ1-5	CSVPGQGNQPQHF	TGCAGTGTGCCAGGACAGGGGAATCAGCCCCAGCATTTT
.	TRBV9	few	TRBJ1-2	CASSVGGGAAYGYTF	TGTGCCAGCAGCGTAGGTGGGGGGGCCGCCTATGGCTACACCTTC
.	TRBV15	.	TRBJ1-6	CATSRARLNSPLHF	TGTGCCACCAGCAGGGCACGGTTAAATTCACCCCTCCACTTT
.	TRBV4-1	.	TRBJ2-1	CASSQIARDKYNEQFF	TGCGCCAGCAGCCAAATAGCGAGGGACAAATACAATGAGCAGTTCTTC
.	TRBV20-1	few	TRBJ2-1	CSAIPTRYNEQFF	TGCAGTGCTATCCCGACTCGTTACAATGAGCAGTTCTTC
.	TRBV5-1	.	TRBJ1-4	CASSLEQGSEKLFF	TGCGCCAGCAGCTTGGAACAGGGAAGTGAAAAACTGTTTTTT
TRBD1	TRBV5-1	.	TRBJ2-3	CASSLVGDGRGREDTQYF	TGCGCCAGCAGCTTGGTTGGGGATGGCAGGGGGCGCGAAGATACGCAGTATTTT
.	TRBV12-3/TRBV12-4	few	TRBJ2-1	CASLTGTTYNEQFF	TGTGCCAGCCTAACCGGGACAACTTACAATGAGCAGTTCTTC
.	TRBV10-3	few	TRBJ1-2	CAISGAGSSYGYTF	TGTGCCATCAGTGGAGCAGGGTCGAGCTATGGCTACACCTTC
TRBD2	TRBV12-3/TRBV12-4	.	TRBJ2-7	CASSLSGRARGEQYF	TGTGCCAGCAGTTTAAGCGGGAGGGCCAGAGGCGAGCAGTACTTC
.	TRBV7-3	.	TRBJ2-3	CASHRSGGGTDTQYF	TGTGCCAGCCACCGATCGGGGGGCGGAACAGATACGCAGTATTTT
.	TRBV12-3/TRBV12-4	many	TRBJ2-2	CASLTKVLGTPAGELFF	TGTGCCAGCCTCACAAAAGTCTTGGGCACGCCGGCCGGGGAGCTGTTTTTT
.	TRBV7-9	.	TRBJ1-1	CASSQRTENTEAFF	TGTGCCAGCAGCCAGAGGACAGAGAACACTGAAGCTTTCTTT
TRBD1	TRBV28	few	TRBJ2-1	CASINRGFEQFF	TGTGCCAGCATTAACAGGGGGTTTGAGCAGTTCTTC
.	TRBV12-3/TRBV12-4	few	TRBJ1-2	CASSSFGGYTF	TGTGCCAGCAGTTCCTTCGGTGGCTACACCTTC
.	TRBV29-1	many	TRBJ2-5	CSARRAFQETQYF	TGCAGCGCTAGACGGGCATTTCAAGAGACCCAGTACTTC
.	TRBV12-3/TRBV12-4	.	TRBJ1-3	CASSFFLGAGNTIYF	TGTGCCAGCAGTTTTTTTCTGGGAGCTGGAAACACCATATATTTT
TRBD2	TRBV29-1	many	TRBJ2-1	CSVVGLAGVEFF	TGCAGCGTTGTAGGCCTAGCGGGAGTCGAGTTCTTC
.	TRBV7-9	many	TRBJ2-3	CASSVARAIGTDTQYF	TGTGCCAGCAGCGTCGCGCGGGCCATTGGCACAGATACGCAGTATTTT
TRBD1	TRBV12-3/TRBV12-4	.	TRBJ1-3	CASSGTGIFGNTIYF	TGTGCCAGCAGTGGGACAGGTATATTTGGAAACACCATATATTTT
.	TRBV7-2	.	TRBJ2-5	CASSLLVGGQETQYF	TGTGCCAGCAGCTTATTGGTCGGGGGGCAGGAGACCCAGTACTTC
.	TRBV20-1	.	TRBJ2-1	CSASRGPFYNEQFF	TGCAGTGCCAGCCGAGGGCCTTTTTACAATGAGCAGTTCTTC
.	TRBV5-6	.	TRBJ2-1	CASSLGGASNEQFF	TGTGCCAGCAGCTTGGGGGGGGCGAGCAATGAGCAGTTCTTC
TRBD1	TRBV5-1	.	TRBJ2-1	CASSSAGTGVNEQFF	TGCGCCAGCAGCAGCGCCGGGACAGGGGTCAATGAGCAGTTCTTC
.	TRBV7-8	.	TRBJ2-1	CASSLGAETSYNEQFF	TGTGCCAGCAGCTTAGGCGCGGAGACTTCCTACAATGAGCAGTTCTTC
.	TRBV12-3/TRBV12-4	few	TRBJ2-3	CASRGPSTDTQYF	TGTGCCAGCAGAGGGCCTAGCACAGATACGCAGTATTTT
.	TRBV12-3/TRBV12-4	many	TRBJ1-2	CASSLAGLYGYTF	TGTGCCAGCAGTTTAGCGGGCCTCTATGGCTACACCTTC
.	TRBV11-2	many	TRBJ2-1	CASSLDMDEQFF	TGTGCCAGCAGCTTAGATATGGATGAGCAGTTCTTC
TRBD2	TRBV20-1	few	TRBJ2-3	CSARPRGGYTDTQYF	TGCAGTGCTAGGCCCCGGGGGGGGTACACAGATACGCAGTATTTT
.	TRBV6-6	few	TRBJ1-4	CASTGLTNEKLFF	TGTGCCAGCACAGGGTTGACTAATGAAAAACTGTTTTTT
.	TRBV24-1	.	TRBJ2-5	CATSDFRAEAGETQYF	TGTGCCACCAGTGATTTTAGGGCAGAAGCTGGAGAGACCCAGTACTTC
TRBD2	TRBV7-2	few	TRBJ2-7	CASRTGLATYEQYF	TGTGCCAGCAGAACGGGACTAGCGACCTACGAGCAGTACTTC
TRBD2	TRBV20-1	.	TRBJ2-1	CSAKGGSGGYNEQFF	TGCAGTGCTAAGGGCGGGAGTGGCGGCTACAATGAGCAGTTCTTC
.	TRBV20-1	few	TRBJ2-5	CSARDPSHFRIETQYF	TGCAGTGCTAGAGATCCCTCGCACTTTCGTATAGAGACCCAGTACTTC
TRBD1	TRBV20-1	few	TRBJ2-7	CSAKTPTGVPYEQYF	TGCAGTGCCAAGACCCCGACAGGGGTACCCTACGAGCAGTACTTC
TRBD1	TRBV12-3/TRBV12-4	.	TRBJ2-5	CASSQGQGRSETQYF	TGTGCCAGCAGCCAGGGACAGGGACGGTCAGAGACCCAGTACTTC
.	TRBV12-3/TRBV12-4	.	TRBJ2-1	CASSFSAVVYNEQFF	TGTGCCAGCAGTTTTTCGGCGGTCGTCTACAATGAGCAGTTCTTC
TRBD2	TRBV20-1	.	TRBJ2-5	CSAGISGRGGETQYF	TGCAGTGCTGGGATTAGCGGGAGAGGGGGGGAGACCCAGTACTTC
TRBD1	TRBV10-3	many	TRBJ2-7	CAIRARRTGENEQYF	TGTGCCATCAGAGCTCGACGAACAGGGGAAAACGAGCAGTACTTC
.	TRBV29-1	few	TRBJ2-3	CSVDKVGSTDTQYF	TGCAGCGTTGACAAGGTCGGAAGCACAGATACGCAGTATTTT